This TCR beta chain was identified during a study of blood T cell repertoires in COVID-19. In the study overall: Some COVID-19 samples were acute and others convalescent; all came from the United States, Italy and Spain. T cells, B-cell-depleted T cells, or PBMCs supplied cDNA or gDNA.

Losses at the gene ends were 4 bases for V and 2 bases for J; bases not matched to a gene: 4. Looked up from germline, CDR1 is LGHDT and CDR2 is YNNKEL (reference sequence). The CDR3 length is 15 residues. In the original processing: Quantification of nucleated cells was approximated via reference gene primer amplification. This table comes from immunoSEQ multiplex PCR, and its TCRdb copy is limited to in-frame clones, with some not included. For V, J and clone size, that table is used; D and trimming come from the DNA. This table holds over 95,000 clones, about four fifths found once. This rearrangement joins TRBV3-1 (or the pseudogene TRBV3-2) to TRBJ2-3; TRBD2 matches at 9 bases. The sequencing sample was made of peripheral blood. This receptor was taken from a human donor in a cohort sampled during active COVID-19. The CDR3 loop reads CASSPGLADTDTQYF. The DNA of the CDR3 is TGTGCCAGCAGCCCGGGACTAGCTGACACAGATACGCAGTATTTT.